The entry that follows covers one T cell receptor beta chain sequence. This clone was detected a few times. What this receptor recognizes is not known. Per-base quality was not reported, and no clone a single base away is much larger than it. At the junction V is shortened by 3 bases and J by 0 bases, with 20 bases in between. The cysteine opens and the phenylalanine closes a CDR3 of 17 amino acids. The read is trimmed to its CDR3 DNA, 51 bases read in frame from base 1. For CDR1 and CDR2, the germline V gene (reference sequence) lists GTSNPN and SVGIG. The sample belongs to a study of cytomegalovirus exposure and HLA in healthy donors (dated by TCRdb to between 2016 and 2019). Background for the entire study: An earlier analysis of roughly 630 of the donors reported about 250 Gb of sequence data and roughly 100 million unique TCR beta sequences from approximately 180 million T cells. An early release covering around 630 HLA-typed donors comprised about 300 gigabases of sequencing data and some 79 million unique TCR sequences. Of the roughly 390 genotyped donors, 65% to 90% fell in the genetic ancestry cluster associated with self-reported Caucasian donors. The aim of the study was to test whether cataloging public T cell receptors could identify signatures of past pathogen exposure. The T cell repertoires of some 670 subjects were profiled by immunosequencing and related to cytomegalovirus serostatus. A separate validation cohort of roughly 130 different subjects was used in addition to the 666-subject first cohort. High-throughput TCR immunosequencing, statistical association of individual TCRs with disease status, and machine learning were combined to predict cytomegalovirus infection status. A later analysis re-examined previously published TCR beta repertoires from roughly 650 donors and added high-resolution HLA genotyping to investigate patterns of TCR occurrence. Rather than using new phenotypic data, the later analysis identified candidate immune exposures from TCR beta sequences and from how often those sequences occurred across donors. In an earlier analysis of 550 to 700 of the donors, high-throughput TCR beta sequencing was used to judge whether each TCR beta V gene segment behaved as functional or pseudogenic. Alongside the repertoire data, information on donor age, sex, ethnicity and CMV serostatus was compiled. Genome-wide SNP genotypes for about 65% of the 666 donors were used in a later genetic analysis, which treated that subset as a discovery cohort. All discovery cohort repertoires had been generated using a single sequencing platform. Both class I and class II loci were covered by HLA typing, at four-digit resolution. The number of typed donors differed by locus: about 629-640 for A, B, C, DRB1 and DQB1; some 500 for DQA1; roughly 600 for DPA1; and around 450 for DPB1. Five DR-DQ haplotypes were treated as single units for association and clustering because of strong linkage in the cohort. Among some 400 genotyped donors of the cohort, an average of roughly 230,000 unique TCR beta nucleotide sequences was sequenced per donor, of which 15% to 20% were non-productive. Overall study results and their limits: Because the 87-base-pair reads could not distinguish some IMGT-functional V segments, including TRBV6-2 and TRBV6-3, those segments were excluded. In a later analysis, about 16,000 TCR beta sequences were associated with specific HLA alleles at a false discovery rate of 0.05. The classifier was reported to diagnose cytomegalovirus status with high specificity and sensitivity in both the original cohort and the validation cohort. Several of the top co-occurrence clusters appeared to be linked to parvovirus B19, influenza, CMV and Epstein-Barr virus, according to a later analysis. A total of 164 TCR beta chains were listed by the study as associated with cytomegalovirus. This cohort had only TCR beta chains sequenced, and the lack of alpha or paired-chain data limited which features could be detected. In a later analysis, most CMV-associated TCR beta chains were found to appear HLA-restricted, with HLA associations seemingly driven largely by CMV exposure. A few of the identified cytomegalovirus-associated TCR beta chains were confirmed in vitro to be specific for cytomegalovirus antigens. Because some donors lacked HLA typing at each locus, the association tests relied only on the typed subset. The presence/absence analyses assumed that sequencing depth was roughly uniform across donors, and that assumption may not be true. It was suggested by the authors that the approach could potentially be generalized to other disease states and immunological phenotypes. Broadly in line with IMGT annotations, most TCR beta V segments showed up in productive rearrangements about 87% or about 30% of the time in an earlier analysis of roughly 590 of the donors. Correlated functional status among segregating V segments might reflect linkage disequilibrium, but an unknown experimental factor could not be ruled out. Because counts were too low, roughly 17 rarely observed V segments, including chromosome 9 orphons, were left out of the earlier analysis of 587 of the donors. A further reported finding was that TCR beta sequences accurately predicted the HLA-A and HLA-B alleles for most subjects in the first cohort. Strong co-occurrence of HLA alleles, especially DR and DQ, made assigning TCR associations to individual alleles difficult. While some public TCRs were present in many individuals, most TCR sequences turned up only very rarely across donors. The sequencing pipeline was judged likely to have produced a cluster of highly shared sequence variants as a technical artifact. In a later analysis, HLA-associated TCR beta chains were found to be more clonally expanded and to have lower generation probabilities than equally common non-associated chains. CMV serostatus was the only immune exposure information available for the cohort. Compared with the roughly 720-donor mean, donors in an Asian-associated ancestry cluster had fewer N-insertions in productive TCRs, according to a later genetic analysis. In a later analysis, the rate of TCR association differed among HLA loci, with DRB1 alleles having the most associated TCRs and HLA-C alleles having the fewest. V-gene and J-gene trimming of TCR beta chains was associated with a missense DCLRE1C variant in a later genetic analysis, and the association was replicated in an independent cohort.

The cohort comprised 710 or so healthy bone marrow donors. Cohort members were all nominally healthy when sampled, although unrecorded immune exposures were likely present. The donor was CMV seropositive and was included in the group of 270 or so seropositive cohort members. Each donor provided a peripheral blood sample, and peripheral blood mononuclear cells were used for TCR beta sequencing. Genomic DNA extraction from the blood cell samples was performed with the Qiagen DNeasy Blood Extraction Kit. The library relied on the immunoSEQ multiplex PCR assay. For the multiplex PCR, a mixture combining 60 forward primers for TCR Vbeta segments and 13 reverse primers for TCR Jbeta segments was used. Amplification of the CDR3 region of rearranged TCR beta genes was performed with a multiplex PCR assay on genomic DNA. The Illumina HiSeq System was used to sequence the amplified TCR beta libraries as 87-base-pair reads. Per the original workflow: A later analysis tallied approximately 87 million unique TCR beta chains across the approximately 670 repertoires, and about 12 million of those chains were shared by two or more donors. A nearest-neighbor algorithm error-corrected the raw reads and collapsed the reads into unique sequences, merging closely related sequences to remove PCR and sequencing errors. CDR3 sequences were aligned to IMGT reference sequences to assign V, D and J gene segments. For a sequence to be retained, a match of at least six nucleotides to both a V gene segment and a J gene segment was required. Rearrangements were called productive when the CDR3 lacked stop codons and stayed in frame with V and J; all others were non-productive. Following IMGT convention, CDR3 was defined as the stretch from the second conserved V-encoded cysteine to the conserved J-encoded phenylalanine. The earlier analysis of 500 to 750 of the donors excluded any sequence lacking an unambiguous match to a single V gene segment. In an earlier analysis of 500 to 750 of the donors, V segments were called functional above 56.7% productive rearrangements and were called segregating when the between-donor standard deviation exceeded 5%. To diagnose cytomegalovirus status from the catalog of TCR beta chain sequences, a statistical classification framework was built. In a later analysis, TCR nucleotide sequences were compared against IMGT/GENE-DB human TR gene sequences so that V and J genes could be assigned. In a later analysis, CDR3 sequences and most-parsimonious VDJ recombination scenarios were assigned using the TCRdist pipeline. A later analysis defined each TCR beta chain by its CDR3 amino acid sequence plus V-gene family, and excluded reads lacking a unique V-gene family. To address suspected cross-contamination and a sequencing artifact, a later analysis removed roughly 640 highly shared, low-generation-probability nucleotide sequences. In a later analysis, a clonal expansion index was calculated for each public chain from normalized within-repertoire ranks of inferred template counts. A later analysis computed generation probabilities with a VDJ recombination model fitted to out-of-frame rearrangements, and checked the results against IGoR. In a later analysis, hypergeometric tests were used to score TCR-TCR, TCR-HLA and TCR-CMV co-occurrence, with a repertoire-size bias correction applied to TCR pairs. To estimate false discovery rates, a later analysis permuted the HLA or CMV assignments 20 times. A later analysis grouped co-occurring TCRs with DBSCAN, adding TCRdist sequence similarity when clustering within HLA-allele-positive subsets. For co-occurrence clustering, repertoires with fewer than 30,000 or more than 120,000 public chains were excluded, along with 4 to 6 repertoires with anomalous nucleotide sharing. The clones in this table, taken by TCRdb from immuneACCESS, are in-frame only. Not every clone is retained; where verified, under half of the shortfall comes from an unresolved V gene, and the cause of the rest is unknown. V and J calls and clone size are copied from that table; D and trimming were computed from the DNA. The sample table holds some 130,000 clones, of which over 60% were seen once. Clones ranked in the top ten supply more than 0.9% of the sample.

The sequenced material came from PBMCs. The chain is made from TRBV30 and TRBJ1-2, with a tentative D gene TRBD1 over 6 matching bases. The receptor was derived from a male donor in good health and CMV-seropositive. The CDR3 protein: CAWRGATGRGSNYGYTF. DNA sequence: TGTGCCTGGAGGGGGGCGACAGGTCGAGGGTCTAACTATGGCTACACCTTC.